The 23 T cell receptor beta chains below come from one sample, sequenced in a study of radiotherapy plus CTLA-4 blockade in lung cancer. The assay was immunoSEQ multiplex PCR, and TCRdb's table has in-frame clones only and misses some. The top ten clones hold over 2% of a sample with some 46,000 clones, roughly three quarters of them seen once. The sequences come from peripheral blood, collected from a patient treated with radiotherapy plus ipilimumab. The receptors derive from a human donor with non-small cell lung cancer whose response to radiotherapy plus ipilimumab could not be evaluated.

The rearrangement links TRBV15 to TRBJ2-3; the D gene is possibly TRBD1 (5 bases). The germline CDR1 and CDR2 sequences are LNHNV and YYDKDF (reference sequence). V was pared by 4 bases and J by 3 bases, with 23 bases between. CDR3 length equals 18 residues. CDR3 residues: CATSNRPHGRLFTDTQYF. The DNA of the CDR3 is TGTGCCACCAGCAACAGGCCCCACGGGCGCCTCTTTACAGATACGCAGTATTTT.

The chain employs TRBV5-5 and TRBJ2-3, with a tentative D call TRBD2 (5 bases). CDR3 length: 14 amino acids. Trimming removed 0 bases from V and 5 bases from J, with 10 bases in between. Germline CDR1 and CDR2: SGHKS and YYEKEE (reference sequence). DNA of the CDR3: TGTGCCAGCAGCTTGGGCGGTAGCGTAGATACGCAGTATTTT. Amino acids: CASSLGGSVDTQYF.

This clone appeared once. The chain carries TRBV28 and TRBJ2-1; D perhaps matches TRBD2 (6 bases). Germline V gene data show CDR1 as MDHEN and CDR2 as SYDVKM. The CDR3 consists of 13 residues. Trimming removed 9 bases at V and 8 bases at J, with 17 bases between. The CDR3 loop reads CASKQAGGDEQFF. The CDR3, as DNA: TGTGCCAGTAAGCAAGCGGGTGGCGATGAGCAGTTCTTC.

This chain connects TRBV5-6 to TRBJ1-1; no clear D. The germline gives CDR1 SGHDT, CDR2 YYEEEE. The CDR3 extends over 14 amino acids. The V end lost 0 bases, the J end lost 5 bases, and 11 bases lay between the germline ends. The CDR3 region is CASSLGPGGTEAFF. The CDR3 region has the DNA TGTGCCAGCAGCTTGGGCCCCGGTGGTACTGAAGCTTTCTTT.

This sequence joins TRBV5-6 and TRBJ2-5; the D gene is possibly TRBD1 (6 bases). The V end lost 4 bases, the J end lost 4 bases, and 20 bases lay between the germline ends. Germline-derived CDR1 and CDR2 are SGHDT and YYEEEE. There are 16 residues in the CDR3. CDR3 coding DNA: TGTGCCAGCAGCCCACGTGGTGGGGGCCTGGTAGAGACCCAGTACTTC. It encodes CASSPRGGGLVETQYF.

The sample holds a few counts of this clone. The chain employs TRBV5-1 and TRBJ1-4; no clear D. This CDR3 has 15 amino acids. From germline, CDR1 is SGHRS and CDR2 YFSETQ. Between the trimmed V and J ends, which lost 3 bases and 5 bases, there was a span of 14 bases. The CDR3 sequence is CASSSTGGRNEKLFF. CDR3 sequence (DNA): TGCGCCAGCAGCTCCACGGGTGGTAGGAATGAAAAACTGTTTTTT.

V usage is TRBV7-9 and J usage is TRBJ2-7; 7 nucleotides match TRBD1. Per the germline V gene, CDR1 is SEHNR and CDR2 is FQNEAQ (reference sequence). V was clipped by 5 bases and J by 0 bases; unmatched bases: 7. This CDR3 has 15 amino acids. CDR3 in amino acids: CASSPRRQGSYEQYF. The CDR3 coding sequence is TGTGCCAGCAGCCCCCGGCGACAGGGCTCCTACGAGCAGTACTTC. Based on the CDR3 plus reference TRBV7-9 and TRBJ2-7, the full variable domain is DTGVSQNPRHKITKRGQNVTFRCDPISEHNRLYWYRQTLGQGPEFLTYFQNEAQLEKSRLLSDRFSAERPKGSFSTLEIQRTEQGDSAMYLCASSPRRQGSYEQYFGPGTRLTVT.

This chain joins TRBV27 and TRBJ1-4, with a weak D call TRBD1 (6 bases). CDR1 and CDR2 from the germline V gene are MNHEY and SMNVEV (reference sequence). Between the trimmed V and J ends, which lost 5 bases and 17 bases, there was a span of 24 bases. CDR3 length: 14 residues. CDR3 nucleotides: TGTGCCAGCAGTCAAATATCCTCAACCGGGACACTCTTTTTT. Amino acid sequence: CASSQISSTGTLFF.

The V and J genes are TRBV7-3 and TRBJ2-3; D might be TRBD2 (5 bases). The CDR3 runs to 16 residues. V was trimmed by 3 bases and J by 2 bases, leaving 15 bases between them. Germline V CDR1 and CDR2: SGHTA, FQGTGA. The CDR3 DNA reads TGTGCCAGCAGCTTGTACCTAGGCGGACTCACAGATACGCAGTATTTT. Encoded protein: CASSLYLGGLTDTQYF.

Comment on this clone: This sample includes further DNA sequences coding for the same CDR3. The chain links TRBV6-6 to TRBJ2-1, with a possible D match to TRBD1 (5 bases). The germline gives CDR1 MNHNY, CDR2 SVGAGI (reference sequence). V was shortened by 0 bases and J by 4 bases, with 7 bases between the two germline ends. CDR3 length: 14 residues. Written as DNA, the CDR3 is TGTGCCAGCAGTTACTCCAGGGTGTACAATGAGCAGTTCTTC. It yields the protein CASSYSRVYNEQFF.

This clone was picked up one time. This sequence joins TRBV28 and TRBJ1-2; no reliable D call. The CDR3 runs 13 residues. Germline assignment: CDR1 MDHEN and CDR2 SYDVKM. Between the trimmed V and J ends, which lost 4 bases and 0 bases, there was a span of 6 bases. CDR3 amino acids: CASSYGTNYGYTF. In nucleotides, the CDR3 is TGTGCCAGCAGTTACGGGACTAACTATGGCTACACCTTC.

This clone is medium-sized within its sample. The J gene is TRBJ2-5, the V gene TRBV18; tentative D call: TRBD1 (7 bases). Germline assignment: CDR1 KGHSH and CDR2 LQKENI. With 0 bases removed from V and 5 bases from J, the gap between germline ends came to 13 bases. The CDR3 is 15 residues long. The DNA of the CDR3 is TGTGCCAGCTCACCACCGGGACAGCGGGTGGAGACCCAGTACTTC. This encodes CASSPPGQRVETQYF.

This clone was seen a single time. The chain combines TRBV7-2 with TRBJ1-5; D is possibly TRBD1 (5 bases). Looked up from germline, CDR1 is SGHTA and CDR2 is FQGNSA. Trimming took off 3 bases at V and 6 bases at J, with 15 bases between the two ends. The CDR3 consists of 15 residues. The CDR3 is CASSFLGGSGQPQHF. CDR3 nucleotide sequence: TGTGCCAGCAGCTTTTTGGGGGGGTCCGGTCAGCCCCAGCATTTT.

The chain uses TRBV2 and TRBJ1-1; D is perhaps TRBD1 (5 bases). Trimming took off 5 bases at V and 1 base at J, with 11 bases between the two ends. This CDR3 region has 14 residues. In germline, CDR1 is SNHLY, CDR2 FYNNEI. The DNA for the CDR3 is TGTGCCAGCAGTTTAGGCGGGGCGAACACTGAAGCTTTCTTT. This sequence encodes CASSLGGANTEAFF.

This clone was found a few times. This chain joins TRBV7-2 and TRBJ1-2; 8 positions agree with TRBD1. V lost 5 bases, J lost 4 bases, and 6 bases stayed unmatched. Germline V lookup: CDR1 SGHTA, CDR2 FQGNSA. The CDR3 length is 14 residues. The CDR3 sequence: CASSARTGRYGYTF. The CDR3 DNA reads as TGTGCCAGCAGCGCCAGGACAGGGCGCTATGGCTACACCTTC.

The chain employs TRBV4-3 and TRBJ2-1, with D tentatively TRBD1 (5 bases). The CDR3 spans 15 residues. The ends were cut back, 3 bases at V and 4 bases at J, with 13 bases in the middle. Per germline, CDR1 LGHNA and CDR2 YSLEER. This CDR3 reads CASSQGRGFYNEQFF. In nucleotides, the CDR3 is TGCGCCAGCAGCCAGGGAAGGGGCTTTTACAATGAGCAGTTCTTC.

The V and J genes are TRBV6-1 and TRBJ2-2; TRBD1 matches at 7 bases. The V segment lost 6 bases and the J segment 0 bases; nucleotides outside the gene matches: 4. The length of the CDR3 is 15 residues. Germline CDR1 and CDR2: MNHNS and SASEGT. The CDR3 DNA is TGTGCCAGCAGGTGGGACAGATCGAACACCGGGGAGCTGTTTTTT. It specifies CASRWDRSNTGELFF.

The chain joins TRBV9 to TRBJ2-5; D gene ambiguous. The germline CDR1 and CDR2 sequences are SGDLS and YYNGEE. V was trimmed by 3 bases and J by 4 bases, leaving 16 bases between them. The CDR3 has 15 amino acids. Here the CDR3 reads CASSENPGLLETQYF. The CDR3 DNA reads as TGTGCCAGCAGCGAGAACCCGGGTTTATTAGAGACCCAGTACTTC.

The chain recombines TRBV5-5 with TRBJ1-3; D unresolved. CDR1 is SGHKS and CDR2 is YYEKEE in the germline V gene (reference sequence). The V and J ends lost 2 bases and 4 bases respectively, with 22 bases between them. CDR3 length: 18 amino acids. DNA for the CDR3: TGTGCCAGCAGCTTTGGCCCGGGTACTCTAAAACGAGGAAACACCATATATTTT. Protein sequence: CASSFGPGTLKRGNTIYF.

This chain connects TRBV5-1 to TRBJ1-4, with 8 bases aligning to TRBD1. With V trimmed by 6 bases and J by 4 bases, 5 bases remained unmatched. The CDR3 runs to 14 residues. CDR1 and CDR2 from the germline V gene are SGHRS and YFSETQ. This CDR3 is CASKTGDINEKLFF. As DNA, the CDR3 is TGCGCCAGCAAGACAGGGGACATTAATGAAAAACTGTTTTTT. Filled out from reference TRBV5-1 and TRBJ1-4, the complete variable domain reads KAGVTQTPRYLIKTRGQQVTLSCSPISGHRSVSWYQQTPGQGLQFLFEYFSETQRNKGNFPGRFSGRQFSNSRSEMNVSTLELGDSALYLCASKTGDINEKLFFGSGTQLSVL.

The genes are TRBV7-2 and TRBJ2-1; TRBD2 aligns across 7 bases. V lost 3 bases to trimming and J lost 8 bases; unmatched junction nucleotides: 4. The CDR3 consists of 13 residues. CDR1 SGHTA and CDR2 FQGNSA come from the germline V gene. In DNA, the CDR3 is TGTGCCAGCAGCTTCGGACTAGTCGATGAGCAGTTCTTC. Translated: CASSFGLVDEQFF. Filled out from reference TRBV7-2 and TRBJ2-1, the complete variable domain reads GAGVSQSPSNKVTEKGKDVELRCDPISGHTALYWYRQSLGQGLEFLIYFQGNSAPDKSGLPSDRFSAERTGGSVSTLTIQRTQQEDSAVYLCASSFGLVDEQFFGPGTRLTVL.

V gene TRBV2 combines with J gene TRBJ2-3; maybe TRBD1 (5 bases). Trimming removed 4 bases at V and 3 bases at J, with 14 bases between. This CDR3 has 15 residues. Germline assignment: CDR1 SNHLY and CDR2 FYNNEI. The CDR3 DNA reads TGTGCCAGCAGTGCGCAGGGCTTCACGACAGATACGCAGTATTTT. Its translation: CASSAQGFTTDTQYF.

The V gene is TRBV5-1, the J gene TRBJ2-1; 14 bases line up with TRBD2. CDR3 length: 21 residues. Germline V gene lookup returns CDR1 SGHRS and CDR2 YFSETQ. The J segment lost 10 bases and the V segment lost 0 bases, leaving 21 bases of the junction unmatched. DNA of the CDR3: TGCGCCAGCAGCTTGGGAGGCCTGGGACTAGCGGGAGCTGGGTCCTCCGGGGAGCAGTTCTTC. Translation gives CASSLGGLGLAGAGSSGEQFF. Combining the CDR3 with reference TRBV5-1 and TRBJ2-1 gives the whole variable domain KAGVTQTPRYLIKTRGQQVTLSCSPISGHRSVSWYQQTPGQGLQFLFEYFSETQRNKGNFPGRFSGRQFSNSRSEMNVSTLELGDSALYLCASSLGGLGLAGAGSSGEQFFGPGTRLTVL.